This TCR beta chain was identified in a study of blood T cell repertoires in COVID-19. Study as a whole: Donors in the United States, Italy and Spain gave samples during acute or convalescent COVID-19.

In the original workflow: The assay estimated nucleated cells by amplifying reference gene primers. Profiling relied on immunoSEQ multiplex PCR, and the TCRdb table lists in-frame clones only, not all of them. Clonal size and the V and J genes are those of that table, whereas D and trimming came from the DNA. The profile shows 87,000 or so clones, around 87% of them singletons. From germline, CDR1 is SGHTA and CDR2 FQGNSA. The V end was cut by 5 bases, the J end by 4 bases, with 14 bases between. This CDR3 region has 14 residues. The rearrangement uses TRBV7-2 and TRBJ2-5, with a tentative D call TRBD2 (5 bases). The receptor comes from a man in his forties with acute or convalescent COVID-19. The source material was peripheral blood. CDR3 amino acids: CASSPAFRGETQYF. The DNA of the CDR3 is TGTGCCAGCAGCCCCGCTTTTCGGGGAGAGACCCAGTACTTC.